This entry describes one T cell receptor (beta chain). Its specific antigen is unknown. Base qualities are not provided; no much larger clone lies one nucleotide away. The library was prepared using the immunoSEQ multiplex PCR assay. A mixture of 60 forward primers for TCR Vbeta segments and 13 reverse primers for TCR Jbeta segments was used in the multiplex PCR. Amplification of the CDR3 region of rearranged TCR beta genes was performed with a multiplex PCR assay on genomic DNA. The amplified TCR beta libraries were sequenced on the Illumina HiSeq System as 87-base-pair reads. Processing in the source paper ran as follows. A later analysis counted about 80 million unique TCR beta chains across the 600 to 850 repertoires, and 10 million to 11 million of these chains were shared by at least two donors. Raw reads were error-corrected and collapsed into unique sequences by a nearest-neighbor algorithm in which closely related sequences were merged to remove PCR and sequencing errors. CDR3 sequences were aligned to IMGT reference sequences to assign V, D and J gene segments. Each retained sequence needed at least a six-nucleotide match to both a V gene segment and a J gene segment. Rearrangements were classified as productive when the CDR3 lacked stop codons and remained in frame with V and J, and all other rearrangements were classified as non-productive. CDR3 was defined by IMGT convention, running from the second conserved V-encoded cysteine to the conserved J-encoded phenylalanine. Sequences without an unambiguous match to a single V gene segment were excluded from the earlier analysis of a few hundred of the donors. An earlier analysis of a few hundred of the donors called V segments functional above 56.7% productive rearrangements and segregating when the between-donor standard deviation exceeded 5%. A statistical classification framework was developed to diagnose cytomegalovirus status using the catalog of TCR beta chain sequences. In a later analysis, V and J genes were assigned by comparing TCR nucleotide sequences against IMGT/GENE-DB human TR gene sequences. The TCRdist pipeline was used in a later analysis to assign CDR3 sequences and most-parsimonious VDJ recombination scenarios. In a later analysis, each TCR beta chain was defined by its CDR3 amino acid sequence together with its V-gene family, and reads without a unique V-gene family were excluded. A later analysis removed roughly 590 highly shared, low-generation-probability nucleotide sequences to deal with suspected cross-contamination and a sequencing artifact. In a later analysis, a clonal expansion index for each public chain was calculated from normalized within-repertoire ranks of inferred template counts. Generation probabilities in a later analysis came from a VDJ recombination model fitted to out-of-frame rearrangements, and those results were checked against IGoR. A later analysis scored TCR-TCR, TCR-HLA and TCR-CMV co-occurrence with hypergeometric tests, applying a repertoire-size bias correction to TCR pairs. A later analysis estimated false discovery rates by permuting HLA or CMV assignments 20 times. A later analysis grouped co-occurring TCRs with DBSCAN, adding TCRdist sequence similarity when clustering within HLA-allele-positive subsets. Repertoires with fewer than 30,000 or more than 120,000 public chains were left out of co-occurrence clustering, as were roughly five repertoires with anomalous nucleotide sharing. The clones in this table, taken by TCRdb from immuneACCESS, are in-frame only. Not every clone is retained; where verified, under half of the shortfall comes from an unresolved V gene, and the cause of the rest is unknown. The V and J calls and clone size come from that table; D and trimming were worked out from the DNA. Recorded for this sample are about 170,000 clones; less than 90% of them occurred a single time. About 4.4% of the sample is taken by the ten largest.

The germline V gene (reference sequence) yields MNHEY for CDR1 and SMNVEV for CDR2. The CDR3 holds 14 amino acids from the cysteine to the phenylalanine. The DNA shown is the 42-base CDR3, in frame from base 1. V is cut back by 3 bases and J by 8 bases, with 4 bases in the junction unmatched. The cohort consisted of 600 to 700 healthy bone marrow donors. Cohort members were all nominally healthy when sampled, although unrecorded immune exposures were likely present. The donor tested CMV seropositive and was one of the 289 seropositive cohort members. Every donor gave a peripheral blood sample, and the peripheral blood mononuclear cells from that sample were used for TCR beta sequencing. Genomic DNA was extracted from the blood cell samples with the Qiagen DNeasy Blood Extraction Kit. The source of the sample is a study of cytomegalovirus exposure and HLA in healthy donors listed by TCRdb under 2017. For context, the study as a whole: An earlier analysis of 587 of the donors reported 250 to 350 Gb of sequence data and about 100 million unique TCR beta sequences from 150 million to 200 million T cells. To study patterns of TCR occurrence, a later analysis re-analyzed previously published TCR beta repertoires from several hundred donors and added high-resolution HLA genotyping. In an earlier analysis of around 540 of the donors, high-throughput TCR beta sequencing was used to judge whether each TCR beta V gene segment behaved as functional or pseudogenic. The T cell repertoires of under 750 subjects were profiled by immunosequencing and related to cytomegalovirus serostatus. Donor age, sex, ethnicity and CMV serostatus were compiled together with the repertoire data. An early release covering over 500 HLA-typed donors comprised approximately 300 gigabases of sequencing data and some 79 million unique TCR sequences. Of the 398 genotyped donors, roughly 80% fell in the genetic ancestry cluster associated with self-reported Caucasian donors. Typing coverage varied by locus: roughly 629-630 donors for A, B, C, DRB1 and DQB1; approximately 560 for DQA1; more than 600 for DPA1; some 470 for DPB1. The study was designed to test whether signatures of past pathogen exposure could be identified by cataloging public T cell receptors. Rather than using new phenotypic data, the later analysis identified candidate immune exposures from TCR beta sequences and from how often those sequences occurred across donors. In addition to the first cohort of 666 subjects, a separate validation cohort of 120 different subjects was used. All discovery cohort repertoires had been generated using a single sequencing platform. Four to six DR-DQ haplotypes were handled as single units for association and clustering, since linkage in the cohort was strong. High-throughput TCR immunosequencing, statistical association of individual TCRs with disease status, and machine learning were combined to predict cytomegalovirus infection status. HLA typing included class I and class II loci at four-digit resolution. Across approximately 400 genotyped donors of the cohort, an average of about 200,000 unique TCR beta nucleotide sequences per donor were sequenced, and roughly 18% of those sequences were non-productive. Genome-wide SNP genotypes for about 60% of the roughly 700 donors were used in a later genetic analysis, which treated that subset as a discovery cohort.

What the research found in general, with its limitations: V-gene and J-gene trimming of TCR beta chains was associated with a missense DCLRE1C variant in a later genetic analysis, and the association was replicated in an independent cohort. Several of the top co-occurrence clusters appeared to be linked to parvovirus B19, influenza, CMV and Epstein-Barr virus, according to a later analysis. Specific HLA alleles were associated with about 17,000 TCR beta sequences at a false discovery rate of 0.05 in a later analysis. A further reported finding was that TCR beta sequences accurately predicted the HLA-A and HLA-B alleles for most subjects in the first cohort. Linkage disequilibrium might explain the correlated functional status among segregating V segments, but an unknown experimental factor could not be excluded. A cluster of highly shared sequence variants was judged likely to represent a technical artifact of the sequencing pipeline. A few of the identified cytomegalovirus-associated TCR beta chains were confirmed in vitro to be specific for cytomegalovirus antigens. According to a later genetic analysis, donors in an Asian-associated ancestry cluster had fewer N-insertions in productive TCRs than the roughly 670-donor mean. Strong co-occurrence of HLA alleles, especially DR and DQ, made assigning TCR associations to individual alleles difficult. Because counts were too low, roughly 17 rarely observed V segments, including chromosome 9 orphons, were left out of the earlier analysis of about 620 of the donors. Immune exposure information for the cohort was limited to CMV serostatus. Most TCR sequences were seen in very few donors, while some public TCRs were found in many individuals. An earlier analysis of some 560 of the donors showed that most TCR beta V segments appeared in productive rearrangements either about 87% or about 30% of the time, which broadly matched IMGT annotations. In a later analysis, TCR association rates were found to vary across HLA loci, with the most associated TCRs seen for DRB1 alleles and the fewest for HLA-C alleles. Because HLA typing was missing for some donors at each locus, association tests included only the typed subset. Most CMV-associated TCR beta chains appeared to be HLA-restricted in a later analysis, and the HLA associations seemed to be driven largely by CMV exposure. In both the original and validation cohorts, the classifier was reported to diagnose cytomegalovirus status with high specificity and sensitivity. The authors suggested that the approach could potentially be generalized to other disease states and immunological phenotypes. The cohort was sequenced for TCR beta chains only, and without alpha or paired-chain data the features that could be detected were limited. In a later analysis, HLA-associated TCR beta chains were found to be more clonally expanded and to have lower generation probabilities than equally common non-associated chains. In the study, approximately 150 TCR beta chains were listed as associated with cytomegalovirus. Some IMGT-functional V segments, including TRBV6-2 and TRBV6-3, could not be distinguished by the 87-base-pair reads and were therefore excluded. Sequencing depth was assumed to be roughly uniform across donors in the presence/absence analyses, though that assumption may not hold.

Input material: PBMCs. The sequence derives from a woman aged 45-59 years in good health and CMV-seropositive. The sequence joins TRBV27 to TRBJ2-1; TRBD2 lines up with 10 middle nucleotides. The CDR3 region has the sequence CASSFLAGAYEQFF. The nucleotides read TGTGCCAGCAGTTTCCTAGCGGGAGCCTATGAGCAGTTCTTC.